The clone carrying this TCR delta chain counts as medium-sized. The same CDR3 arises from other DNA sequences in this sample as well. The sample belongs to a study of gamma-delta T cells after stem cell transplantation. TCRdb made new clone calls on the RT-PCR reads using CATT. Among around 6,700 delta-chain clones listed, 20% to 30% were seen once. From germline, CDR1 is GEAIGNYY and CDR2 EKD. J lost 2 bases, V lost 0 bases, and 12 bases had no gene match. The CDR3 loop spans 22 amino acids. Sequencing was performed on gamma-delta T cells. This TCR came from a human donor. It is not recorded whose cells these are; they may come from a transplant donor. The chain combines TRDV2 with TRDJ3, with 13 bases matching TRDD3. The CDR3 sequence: CACDTGNWGIRIGTWDTRQMFF. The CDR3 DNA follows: TGTGCCTGTGACACCGGGAACTGGGGGATACGCATCGGTACCTGGGACACCCGACAGATGTTTTTC.